This TCR beta chain came from a study of Graves' ophthalmopathy and Graves' hyperthyroidism (dated by TCRdb to between 2018 and 2020). Context from the whole study: Peripheral blood was collected at initial diagnosis, prior to any treatment. After sampling, hyperthyroidism patients received methimazole starting at 30 mg daily, and ophthalmopathy patients received high-dose intravenous methylprednisolone. An independent validation cohort comprised about 20 hyperthyroidism patients and around 16 patients who later progressed from hyperthyroidism to ophthalmopathy. A discovery set of 90 to 100 patients (roughly 43 ophthalmopathy, some 58 stable hyperthyroidism) was enrolled to explore V-J signatures distinguishing ophthalmopathy from hyperthyroidism. The study used TCR beta repertoire signatures to distinguish Graves' ophthalmopathy from Graves' hyperthyroidism and to predict progression to ophthalmopathy. In total, approximately 140 blood samples were TCR-sequenced: 40 to 45 ophthalmopathy, some 75 hyperthyroidism and roughly 17 hyperthyroidism-to-ophthalmopathy patients. In more than five hyperthyroidism patients, T-cell repertoires of thyroid tissue and blood were compared. Beyond this particular receptor, the publication reports: Most expanded thyroid clonotypes with frequency above 0.001 were also detected in blood, suggesting blood repertoires may reflect the thyroid immune response. In cross-validation, the 13-signature model distinguished ophthalmopathy from stable hyperthyroidism with nearly 90% sensitivity and 81% to 82% specificity, while in the test set the corresponding values were 80% and 75%. In validation, the model predicted ophthalmopathy progression with more than 55% sensitivity and less than 80% specificity; roughly 11 predicted patients were CT-confirmed with GO in a median of approximately 6.2 months. No statistical method was used to predetermine the sample size, and group allocation was not hidden from the investigators.

This clonotype showed up just a few times. The specificity of this receptor is unknown. No base-level quality is on record; no much larger clone is a single base apart. In the germline V gene (reference sequence), CDR1 corresponds to SEHNR and CDR2 to FQNEAQ. Trimmed from V: 1 base; trimmed from J: 4 bases; junction bases lacking a gene match: 7. There are 15 amino acids in the CDR3, from cysteine to phenylalanine inclusive. The sequence is cut down to CDR3 DNA, 45 bases in frame from base 1. TCR beta CDR3 regions were amplified from RNA transcripts for repertoire sequencing. A first-round RT-PCR used HTBI primers with the Qiagen OneStep RT-PCR kit, followed by a second-round multiplex PCR, size selection and purification. Sequencing of the libraries was carried out on an Illumina HiSeq2000 in paired-end mode with 100 bp reads. As for how the authors treated the data: Reads were processed with SOAPnuke, discarding reads with adapters, uncalled bases, mean Phred below 15, or no exact constant-primer or identifier match. COPE v1.2.5 was used to merge high-quality paired reads. Unique nucleotide sequences were defined as clonotypes and aligned to IMGT TRB V, D and J references using MiTCR v1.1. The analysis was limited to V-J combinations with a frequency above 0.0001, which together covered approximately 99% of repertoires. For each V-J combination, a TCR clonal expansion and chaos score was defined as the ratio of F50 clonal expansion to chaos observed in the TCRdist matrix. Features were reduced by Welch's t-statistics and random forest to 10 to 15 V-J combinations, which fed a naive Bayes classifier. Thyroid-blood repertoire similarity was quantified with the Morisita-Horn index. TCRdb reanalyzed the raw reads on its own, using fastp at Q25 for trimming and MiXCR for clone calling, and kept in-frame beta chains. Each record represents a unique CDR3 protein, reported with the most common genes and DNA among its rows. The V and J calls reflect TCRdb's pipeline rather than the authors' work. The sample yields 650,000 to 900,000 distinct CDR3 sequences; 40% were counted once. The top ten constitute about 40% of the sample.

Ophthalmopathy patients had moderately to severely active disease, Clinical Activity Score of at least 3, NOSPECS grade of at least 4, and disease duration under 3 months. Patients were excluded if they had other autoimmune diseases, uncontrolled infections, pregnancy or lactation. Clinical symptoms, serum thyroxine, TRAb, thyroid ultrasound and orbital computed tomography formed the basis of the diagnosis. PBMCs were isolated from about 9.2 ml of fresh peripheral blood by Ficoll-Paque density gradient centrifugation. Trizol reagent was used to extract the total RNA, and its quality was then checked on an Agilent 2100 Bioanalyzer.

The source is an adult man with Graves' ophthalmopathy. Here the chain combines TRBV7-9 and TRBJ2-7, with 7 bases aligning to TRBD2. Sequencing used peripheral blood. Here is the DNA: TGTGCCAGCAGCTTAGGGGCGGGAGCACAATACGAGCAGTACTTC. It translates as CASSLGAGAQYEQYF.